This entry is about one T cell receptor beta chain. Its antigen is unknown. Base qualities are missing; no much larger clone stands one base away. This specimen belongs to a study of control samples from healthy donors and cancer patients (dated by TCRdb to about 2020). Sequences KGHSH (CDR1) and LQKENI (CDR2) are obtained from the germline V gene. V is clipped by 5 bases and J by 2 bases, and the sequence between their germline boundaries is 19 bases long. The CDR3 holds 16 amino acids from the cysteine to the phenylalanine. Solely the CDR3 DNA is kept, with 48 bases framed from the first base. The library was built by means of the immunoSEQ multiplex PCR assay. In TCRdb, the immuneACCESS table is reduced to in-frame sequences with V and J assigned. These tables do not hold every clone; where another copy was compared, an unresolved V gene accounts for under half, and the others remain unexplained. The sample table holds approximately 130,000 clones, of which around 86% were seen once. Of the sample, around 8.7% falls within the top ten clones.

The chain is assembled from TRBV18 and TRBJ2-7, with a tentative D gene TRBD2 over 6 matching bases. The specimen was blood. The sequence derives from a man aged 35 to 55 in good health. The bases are TGTGCCAGCTCAGCGGAGGGAACAGTAGACACCTACGAGCAGTACTTC. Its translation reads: CASSAEGTVDTYEQYF.